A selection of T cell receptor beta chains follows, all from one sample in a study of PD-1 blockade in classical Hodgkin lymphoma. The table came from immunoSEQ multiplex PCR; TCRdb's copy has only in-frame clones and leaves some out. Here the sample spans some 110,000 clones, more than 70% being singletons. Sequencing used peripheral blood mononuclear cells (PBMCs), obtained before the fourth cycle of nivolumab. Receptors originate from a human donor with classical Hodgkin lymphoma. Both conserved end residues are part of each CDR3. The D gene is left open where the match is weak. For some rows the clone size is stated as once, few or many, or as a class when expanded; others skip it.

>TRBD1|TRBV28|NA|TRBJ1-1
TGTGCCAGCAGATCCTTGACAGGGCAAGCTTTCTTT
CASRSLTGQAFF
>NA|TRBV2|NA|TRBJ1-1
TGTGCCAGCAGTGAAGACGGGAGGTGGGCTTTCTTT
CASSEDGRWAFF
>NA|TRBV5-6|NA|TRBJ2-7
TGTGCCAGTGAGCGCTCGCGGGTCTCCTACGAGCAGTACTTC
CASERSRVSYEQYF
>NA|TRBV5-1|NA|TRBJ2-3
TGCGCCAGCAGCTCGGGGGGCGCGTTAGATACGCAGTATTTT
CASSSGGALDTQYF
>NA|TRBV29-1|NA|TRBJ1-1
TGCAGCGTTAGGACACCTAGGAACACTGAAGCTTTCTTT
CSVRTPRNTEAFF
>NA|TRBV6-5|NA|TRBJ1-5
TGTGCCAGCAGTTGGGGGGAGGGTTATCAGCCCCAGCATTTT
CASSWGEGYQPQHF
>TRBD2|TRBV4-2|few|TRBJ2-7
TGTGCCAGCAGCCAAAGTGCTAGCGGCTACGAGCAGTACTTC
CASSQSASGYEQYF
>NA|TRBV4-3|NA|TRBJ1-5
TGCGCCAGCAGCCCCCATGCGGCAGTTAGCAATCAGCCCCAGCATTTT
CASSPHAAVSNQPQHF
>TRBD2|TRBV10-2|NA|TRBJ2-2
TGCGCCAGCCGTAACAGCGGGAGGGCGGGGGAGCTGTTTTTT
CASRNSGRAGELFF
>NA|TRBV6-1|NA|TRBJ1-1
TGTGCCAGCACCTTACAGATGAACACTGAAGCTTTCTTT
CASTLQMNTEAFF
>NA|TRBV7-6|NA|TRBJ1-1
TGTGCCAGCAGCTTAGAACAGGTGAACACTGAAGCTTTCTTT
CASSLEQVNTEAFF
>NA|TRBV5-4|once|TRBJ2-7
TGTGCCAGCAGCTTCCAGGGTACCTACGAGCAGTACTTC
CASSFQGTYEQYF
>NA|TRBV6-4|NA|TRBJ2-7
TGTGCCAGCAGGGGTACGGGCCAGGGCTACGAGCAGTACTTC
CASRGTGQGYEQYF
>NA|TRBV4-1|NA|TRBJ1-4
TGCGCCAGCAGCCATAGGACTAATGAAAAACTGTTTTTT
CASSHRTNEKLFF
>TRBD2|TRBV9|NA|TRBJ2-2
TGTGCCAGCAGCGTAGTGCGGGAGGGCCCCGGGGAGCTGTTTTTT
CASSVVREGPGELFF
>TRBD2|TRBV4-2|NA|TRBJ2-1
TGTGCCAGCAGCCCCCAGGGCGGGAGTGGTAAAGATGAGCAGTTCTTC
CASSPQGGSGKDEQFF
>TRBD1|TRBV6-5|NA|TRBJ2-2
TGTGCCAGCAGTCCCGGGACAGGGTGGACCGGGGAGCTGTTTTTT
CASSPGTGWTGELFF
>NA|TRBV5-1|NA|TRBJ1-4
TGCGCCAGCAGCTTCCACGGGAGCGGGGAAAAACTGTTTTTT
CASSFHGSGEKLFF
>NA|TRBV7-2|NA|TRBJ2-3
TGTGCCAGCAGCCCAGCGGCGGATACGCAGTATTTT
CASSPAADTQYF
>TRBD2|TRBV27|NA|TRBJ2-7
TGTGCCAGCAGTTCAGGACTAGTCCCCTACGAGCAGTACTTC
CASSSGLVPYEQYF
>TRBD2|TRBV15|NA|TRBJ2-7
TGTGCCACCAGCAGCCGAACTAGCGGGAGAGGCGAGCAGTACTTC
CATSSRTSGRGEQYF
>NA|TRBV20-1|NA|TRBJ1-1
TGCAGTGCTAGGGACGGGGAAGCTTTCTTT
CSARDGEAFF
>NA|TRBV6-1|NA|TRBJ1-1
TGTGCCAGCAGTGAAGGGTGGGAGGGGATGAACACTGAAGCTTTCTTT
CASSEGWEGMNTEAFF
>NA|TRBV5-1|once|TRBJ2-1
TGCGCCAGCAGCTTGAACAGTATAGTAGACAATGAGCAGTTCTTC
CASSLNSIVDNEQFF
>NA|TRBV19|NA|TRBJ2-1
TGTGCCACCCGCGCGGACCTTAATTACAATGAGCAGTTCTTC
CATRADLNYNEQFF
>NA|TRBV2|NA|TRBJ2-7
TGTGCCAGCGGGAGCTCCTACGAGCAGTACTTC
CASGSSYEQYF
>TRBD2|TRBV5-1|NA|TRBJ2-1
TGCGCCAGCAGCTTGGTGGCTAGCGGGTTTTACAATGAGCAGTTCTTC
CASSLVASGFYNEQFF
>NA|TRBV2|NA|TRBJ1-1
TGTGCCAGCGCCCTGGATGGGACTGAAGCTTTCTTT
CASALDGTEAFF
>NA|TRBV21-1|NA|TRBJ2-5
TGTGCCAGCAGCAATATCTGGACAGGGGCCTCCTGGGTAAGAGAGACCCAGTACTTC
CASSNIWTGASWVRETQYF
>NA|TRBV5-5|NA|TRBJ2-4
TGTGCCAGCAGCTTGCAGAAAGCAAAAAACATTCAGTACTTC
CASSLQKAKNIQYF
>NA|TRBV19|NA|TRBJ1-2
TGTGCCAGTCGCCGGGGCCCAAACTATGGCTACACCTTC
CASRRGPNYGYTF
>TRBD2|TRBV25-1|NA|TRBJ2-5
TGTGCCAGCAGTGGTGAGGGAGCGGGAGGTGAGACCCAGTACTTC
CASSGEGAGGETQYF
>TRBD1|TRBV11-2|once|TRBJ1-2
TGTGCCAGCAGCTTAGGGACAGGACATGGCTACACCTTC
CASSLGTGHGYTF
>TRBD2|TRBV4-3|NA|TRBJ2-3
TGCGCCAGCAGCCAAGATGGGACTAGCGGGAGGGATACGCAGTATTTT
CASSQDGTSGRDTQYF
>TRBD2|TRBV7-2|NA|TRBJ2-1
TGTGCCAGCAGCCCGACTAGCGGGAACTACAATGAGCAGTTCTTC
CASSPTSGNYNEQFF
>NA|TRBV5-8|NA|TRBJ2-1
TGTGCCAGCAGCTCTCGGGACAATGAGCAGTTCTTC
CASSSRDNEQFF
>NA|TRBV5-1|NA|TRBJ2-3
TGCGCCAGCAGCCCCGGAACTAGCACAGATACGCAGTATTTT
CASSPGTSTDTQYF
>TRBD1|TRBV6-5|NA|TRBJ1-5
TGTGCCAGCAGATCCTTCGGACAGGGAGATCAGCCCCAGCATTTT
CASRSFGQGDQPQHF
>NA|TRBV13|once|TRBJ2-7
TGTGCCAGCAGCCTTGCCGGAGTAAACGTTTTAATCTCCTACGAGCAGTACTTC
CASSLAGVNVLISYEQYF
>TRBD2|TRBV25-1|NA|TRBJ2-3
TGTGCCAGCAGTGATTTGGGGACTAGCGGGAGGGATACGCAGTATTTT
CASSDLGTSGRDTQYF
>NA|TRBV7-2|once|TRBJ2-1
TGTGCCAGCAGCCCTGGACGGAACAATGAGCAGTTCTTC
CASSPGRNNEQFF
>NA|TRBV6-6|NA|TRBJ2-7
TGTGCCAGCAGCCCGTTCTTGGACGAGCAGTACTTC
CASSPFLDEQYF
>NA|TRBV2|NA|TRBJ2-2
TGTGCCAGCAGTACCTTGATGGGGGGGGAGCTGTTTTTT
CASSTLMGGELFF
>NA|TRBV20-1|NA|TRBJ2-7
TGCAGTGCTAGGGGGGGATACGAGCAGTACTTC
CSARGGYEQYF
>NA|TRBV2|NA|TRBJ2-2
TGTGCCAGCAGTGAGAATGAAAAGTACACCGGGGAGCTGTTTTTT
CASSENEKYTGELFF
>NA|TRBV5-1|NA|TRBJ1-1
TGCGCCAGCAGCTCGGGACACCTGAACACTGAAGCTTTCTTT
CASSSGHLNTEAFF
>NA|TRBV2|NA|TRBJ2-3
TGTGCCAGCAGGGAATGGGGTAGCGGAATCACAGATACGCAGTATTTT
CASREWGSGITDTQYF
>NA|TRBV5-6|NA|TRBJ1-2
TGTGCCAGCACCCAATGTATACCTAACTATGGCTACACCTTC
CASTQCIPNYGYTF
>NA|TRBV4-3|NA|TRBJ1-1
TGCGCCAGCAGCCGACAGGTTTGGAACACTGAAGCTTTCTTT
CASSRQVWNTEAFF
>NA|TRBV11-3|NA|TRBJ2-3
TGTGCCAGCAGCTCCGGGTCCCACGACCCAGATACGCAGTATTTT
CASSSGSHDPDTQYF
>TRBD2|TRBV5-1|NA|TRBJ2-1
TGCGCCAGCGGAGCGGAGCCGGGACTACCTTTATACAATGAGCAGTTCTTC
CASGAEPGLPLYNEQFF
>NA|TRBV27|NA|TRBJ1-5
TGTGCCAGCAGTTTTGGAGAGAATCAGCCCCAGCATTTT
CASSFGENQPQHF
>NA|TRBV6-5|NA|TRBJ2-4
TGTGCCAGCTCGGACATCCAAAACATTCAGTACTTC
CASSDIQNIQYF
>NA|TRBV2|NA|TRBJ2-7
TGTGCCAGCAGTTCCACTTCAGAGATCAATCACTCCTACGAGCAGTACTTC
CASSSTSEINHSYEQYF
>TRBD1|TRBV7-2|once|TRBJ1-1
TGTGCCAGCAGCATCGACAGGGGAAGGACTGAAGCTTTCTTT
CASSIDRGRTEAFF